The sequence of this T cell receptor beta chain was determined in a study of CD8+CD57+ T cells in acquired aplastic anemia. Study-wide background: Sorted CD4+ plus CD8+ cells gave DNA averaging approximately 3.2 ug.

A word on this clonotype: What it recognizes is unknown. One end of the junction fails to match germline, which may point to a read error.

Points from the study as a whole: Patients and controls turned out to have some 30 CD8+ CDR3 sequences in common.

Germline-derived CDR1 and CDR2 are LNHNV and YYDKDF (reference sequence). This CDR3 has 14 amino acids. Previously, flow cytometry had revealed CD8+CD57+ cell expansion in the patients chosen for sequencing. Patients were therapy-naive when their blood was sampled. Genomic DNA templated the TCR beta VDJ and CDR3 profiling. TCRdb processed the reads anew with MiXCR; each CDR3 protein has one entry. Of fewer than 300,000 distinct CDR3 sequences in the sample, 70% to 85% are singletons; the top ten hold 40% to 55%. Sequenced input: sorted CD4+, CD8+, or CD8+CD57+ T cells (not recorded which) from PBMCs. This sequence was found in a human donor with aplastic anemia. The chain combines TRBV15 with TRBJ1-1; D uncertain. In DNA, the CDR3 is TGTGCCACCAGCAGAGGCAGCGAGCAAGAGAACGATTACTTC. Translation: CATSRGSEQENDYF.